One sample yielded the 25 T cell receptor beta chains listed below, sequenced in a study of a mutant IDH1 vaccine in newly diagnosed glioma. The antigens for these receptors are not known. The data were produced by immunoSEQ multiplex PCR, yet TCRdb's version contains in-frame clones alone and is incomplete. The sample lists more than 60,000 clones, about 74% seen once, with around 4.5% in the top ten. Regarding time point: week 35, safety follow-up. Alongside topical imiquimod, each dose of vaccine comprised 300 ug of mutant IDH1 20-mer peptide. Material: PBMCs, obtained from a glioma patient whose treatment included an IDH1 peptide vaccine. These receptors were taken from a man aged 45-65 years with glioma.

The chain recombines TRBV30 with TRBJ2-3; D is ambiguous. CDR3 size: 12 residues. V gave up 4 bases and J gave up 2 bases, with 7 bases separating them. CDR1 and CDR2 from the germline V gene are GTSNPN and SVGIG (reference sequence). The DNA for the CDR3 is TGTGCCTGGACCCCAGACACAGATACGCAGTATTTT. Translated, it gives CAWTPDTDTQYF. The whole variable domain, filled in from reference TRBV30 and TRBJ2-3, reads SQTIHQWPATLVQPVGSPLSLECTVEGTSNPNLYWYRQAAGRGLQLLFYSVGIGQISSEVPQNLSASRPQDRQFILSSKKLLLSDSGFYLCAWTPDTDTQYFGPGTRLTVL.

This clone was counted between two and nine times. This sequence joins TRBV13 and TRBJ1-1, with 8 bases matching TRBD1. Per germline, CDR1 PRHDT and CDR2 FYEKMQ (reference sequence). The CDR3 runs to 12 residues. V shed 4 bases and J 10 bases; nucleotides not matched to a gene: 5. The CDR3 DNA sequence: TGTGCCAGCAGCTCCGACAGGGGCCCAGCTTTCTTT. Translation: CASSSDRGPAFF.

V gene TRBV2 combines with J gene TRBJ2-1, with TRBD1 identical over 9 bases. The CDR3 is made up of 15 amino acids. V lost 3 bases and J lost 9; bases outside the gene matches: 9. Germline assignment: CDR1 SNHLY and CDR2 FYNNEI. The CDR3 loop reads CASSDHRGREGEQFF. The CDR3 region has the DNA TGTGCCAGCAGTGATCACAGGGGGCGGGAAGGTGAGCAGTTCTTC.

The chain employs TRBV6-5 and TRBJ2-1; 10 bases fit TRBD1. The CDR3 extends over 15 amino acids. Trimming at V came to 9 bases and at J to 10 bases, leaving 15 bases not matched to a gene. The germline CDR1 and CDR2 sequences are MNHEY and SVGAGI. The CDR3 protein is CASSSYPGQGKEQFF. The CDR3 DNA follows: TGTGCCAGTTCCTCTTACCCGGGACAGGGGAAGGAGCAGTTCTTC.

The chain has TRBV9 and TRBJ2-5; 7 nucleotides align to TRBD2. The V and J ends lost 0 bases and 4 bases, in that order; junction bases with no gene match: 0. Germline-derived CDR1 and CDR2 are SGDLS and YYNGEE. The CDR3 spans 13 residues. Here the CDR3 DNA reads TGTGCCAGCAGCGTAGGCGGGGGAGAGACCCAGTACTTC. Translating it yields CASSVGGGETQYF.

The chain carries TRBV19 and TRBJ2-2; the D is unclear. V was shortened by 4 bases and J by 6 bases, with 15 bases between the two germline ends. The germline gives CDR1 LNHDA, CDR2 SQIVND (reference sequence). The CDR3 has 15 residues. In DNA form, the CDR3 reads TGTGCCAGTAGTACGGGCAGGCGGTTGGCCGGGGAGCTGTTTTTT. This encodes CASSTGRRLAGELFF.

The chain is built from TRBV29-1 and TRBJ1-5; weak D call: TRBD1 (5 bases). V lost 4 bases and J 1 base, leaving 5 bases between the germline ends. The length of the CDR3 is 12 residues. Germline V gene lookup returns CDR1 SQVTM and CDR2 ANQGSEA. The CDR3, as DNA: TGCAGCGTTGGGGGGAGCAATCAGCCCCAGCATTTT. Translated: CSVGGSNQPQHF. Combining the CDR3 with reference TRBV29-1 and TRBJ1-5 gives the whole variable domain SAVISQKPSRDICQRGTSLTIQCQVDSQVTMMFWYRQQPGQSLTLIATANQGSEATYESGFVIDKFPISRPNLTFSTLTVSNMSPEDSSIYLCSVGGSNQPQHFGDGTRLSIL.

The chain joins TRBV7-2 to TRBJ1-5, with TRBD1 as a possible D gene (6 bases). CDR3 length equals 13 residues. Trimming took 6 bases from V and 7 from J, leaving 13 bases between them. Per germline, CDR1 SGHTA and CDR2 FQGNSA. CDR3: CASSSTGRQPQHF. The CDR3 coding sequence is TGTGCCAGCAGTTCCACAGGGCGACAGCCCCAGCATTTT. Drawing the rest from reference TRBV7-2 and TRBJ1-5, the complete variable domain is GAGVSQSPSNKVTEKGKDVELRCDPISGHTALYWYRQSLGQGLEFLIYFQGNSAPDKSGLPSDRFSAERTGGSVSTLTIQRTQQEDSAVYLCASSSTGRQPQHFGDGTRLSIL.

This clone was seen a single time. The rearrangement joins TRBV30 to TRBJ2-5; D not certain. CDR3 size: 11 residues. Trimming cost V 5 bases and J 5 bases, with 9 bases left between them. CDR1 and CDR2 (germline): GTSNPN, SVGIG (reference sequence). The CDR3 nucleotides are TGTGCCTGGCAAATGGCGGAGACCCAGTACTTC. It codes for CAWQMAETQYF. Using reference TRBV30 and TRBJ2-5 for the parts outside the CDR3, the full variable domain is SQTIHQWPATLVQPVGSPLSLECTVEGTSNPNLYWYRQAAGRGLQLLFYSVGIGQISSEVPQNLSASRPQDRQFILSSKKLLLSDSGFYLCAWQMAETQYFGPGTRLLVL.

This sequence joins TRBV9 and TRBJ2-2, with a possible D match to TRBD1 (6 bases). The CDR3 loop spans 17 amino acids. Germline V gene sequence: CDR1 SGDLS, CDR2 YYNGEE. Trimming shortened V by 2 bases and J by 0 bases, and 14 bases separated the two germline ends. The CDR3: CASSVAGVPANTGELFF. CDR3 coding DNA: TGTGCCAGCAGCGTCGCAGGGGTCCCTGCGAACACCGGGGAGCTGTTTTTT.

The genes are TRBV19 and TRBJ2-1, with D possibly TRBD1 on 6 matching bases. This CDR3 contains 14 residues. The V gene lost 4 bases and the J gene lost 1 base, with 8 bases spanning the gap. CDR1 is LNHDA and CDR2 is SQIVND in the germline V gene (reference sequence). CDR3 sequence (DNA): TGTGCCAGTAGTAGCCAGGGGTCCTACAATGAGCAGTTCTTC. It yields the protein CASSSQGSYNEQFF.

V is TRBV27 and J is TRBJ1-5; 8 nucleotides match TRBD1. The CDR3 extends over 15 amino acids. The junction had 5 bases not matched to a gene; V was cut back by 6 bases and J by 1 base. Germline CDR1 and CDR2: MNHEY and SMNVEV (reference sequence). The DNA for the CDR3 is TGTGCCAGCAGGCAGGGGGCGAACAGCAATCAGCCCCAGCATTTT. Translating gives CASRQGANSNQPQHF.

This chain links TRBV5-1 with TRBJ1-2, with 7 positions matching TRBD1. V was pared by 1 base and J by 1 base, with 7 bases of the junction left unmatched. CDR1 and CDR2 (germline): SGHRS, YFSETQ. The CDR3 runs to 16 residues. In nucleotides, the CDR3 is TGCGCCAGCAGCTTGAACGGGGACAGAAGTAACTATGGCTACACCTTC. The encoded protein is CASSLNGDRSNYGYTF.

The rearrangement uses TRBV6-1 and TRBJ2-7; D possibly matches TRBD1 or TRBD2 (5 bases each). The V gene lost 7 bases and the J gene lost 6 bases, with 16 bases spanning the gap. CDR1 MNHNS and CDR2 SASEGT come from the germline V gene. CDR3 length: 13 residues. The CDR3 reads CASTWDPSGEQYF. CDR3 sequence (DNA): TGTGCCAGCACCTGGGACCCTTCGGGCGAGCAGTACTTC.

This chain uses TRBV2 with TRBJ2-5; tentatively, D is TRBD2 (5 bases). Germline values: CDR1 SNHLY, CDR2 FYNNEI. V was cut by 8 bases and J by 2 bases, with 9 bases left in between. This CDR3 spans 12 amino acids. The CDR3 region is CASEAVQETQYF. As DNA, the CDR3 is TGTGCCAGCGAAGCGGTTCAAGAGACCCAGTACTTC.

This chain uses TRBV9 with TRBJ1-3, with D hard to call. In germline, CDR1 is SGDLS, CDR2 YYNGEE. CDR3 length: 14 residues. The germline V and J ends were trimmed by 0 bases and 0 bases, with 4 bases remaining between them. The CDR3 coding sequence is TGTGCCAGCAGCGTAGAGAACTCTGGAAACACCATATATTTT. Translating it yields CASSVENSGNTIYF. Full variable domain (remainder filled in from reference TRBV9 and TRBJ1-3): DSGVTQTPKHLITATGQRVTLRCSPRSGDLSVYWYQQSLDQGLQFLIQYYNGEERAKGNILERFSAQQFPDLHSELNLSSLELGDSALYFCASSVENSGNTIYFGEGSWLTVV.

The chain is built from TRBV28 and TRBJ1-5; TRBD1 matches at 7 bases. Germline CDR1 MDHEN, CDR2 SYDVKM. V was clipped by 1 base and J by 3 bases; unmatched bases: 12. CDR3 length equals 18 residues. CDR3 loop: CASSLYRGGYTNNQPQHF. CDR3 nucleotide sequence: TGTGCCAGCAGTTTATACAGGGGAGGCTATACAAACAATCAGCCCCAGCATTTT. Together with reference TRBV28 and TRBJ1-5, the CDR3 gives the full variable domain: DVKVTQSSRYLVKRTGEKVFLECVQDMDHENMFWYRQDPGLGLRLIYFSYDVKMKEKGDIPEGYSVSREKKERFSLILESASTNQTSMYLCASSLYRGGYTNNQPQHFGDGTRLSIL.

The V gene is TRBV7-9, the J gene TRBJ1-1; D is possibly TRBD1 (5 bases). The CDR3 is made up of 13 amino acids. Germline CDR1 reads SEHNR; CDR2 reads FQNEAQ (reference sequence). The CDR3 loop reads CPTAGRLNTEAFF. CDR3 DNA: TGTCCCACCGCGGGGCGGTTGAACACTGAAGCTTTCTTT. Full variable domain (outside the CDR3, taken from reference TRBV7-9 and TRBJ1-1): DTGVSQNPRHKITKRGQNVTFRCDPISEHNRLYWYRQTLGQGPEFLTYFQNEAQLEKSRLLSDRFSAERPKGSFSTLEIQRTEQGDSAMYLCPTAGRLNTEAFFGQGTRLTVV.

This clone was detected a few times. The chain recombines TRBV5-5 with TRBJ1-5, with no clear D. The germline CDR1 and CDR2 sequences are SGHKS and YYEKEE (reference sequence). V shed 2 bases and J shed 9 bases, with 12 bases lying between them. This CDR3 is 13 amino acids long. The CDR3 region is CASSLDPMGPQHF. Written as DNA, the CDR3 is TGTGCCAGCAGCTTAGACCCGATGGGGCCCCAGCATTTT.

This clone was seen a single time. The chain links TRBV5-1 to TRBJ2-3; 7 bases line up with TRBD1. The CDR3 consists of 14 residues. V shed 2 bases, J shed 7 bases, and the junction held 7 bases outside the gene matches. CDR1 is SGHRS, CDR2 YFSETQ, per germline. The CDR3 here is CASSFTQGVNTQYF. The DNA for the CDR3 is TGCGCCAGCAGCTTTACGCAGGGGGTAAATACGCAGTATTTT.

The V and J genes are TRBV29-1 and TRBJ1-5, with D possibly TRBD1 on 6 matching bases. The CDR3 contains 12 residues. Germline V lookup: CDR1 SQVTM, CDR2 ANQGSEA. Trimming took 6 bases from V and 7 from J, leaving 13 bases between them. CDR3 nucleotides: TGCAGCGTCGGGACGGGGGCCCAGCCCCAGCATTTT. It yields the protein CSVGTGAQPQHF.

This sequence joins TRBV4-3 and TRBJ2-2; no reliable D call. Germline CDR1 and CDR2: LGHNA and YSLEER. V gave up 5 bases and J gave up 5 bases, with 15 bases separating them. The CDR3 runs to 15 residues. The CDR3 spells CASSSRAPGTGELFF. The CDR3 nucleotides read TGCGCCAGCAGCTCCCGAGCGCCCGGAACCGGGGAGCTGTTTTTT.

This clone occurred a few times. CDR3 coding DNA: TGTGCCAGCAGCTTCGAAGGACAGGGTAACACTGAAGCTTTCTTT. As protein: CASSFEGQGNTEAFF. The chain joins TRBV7-2 to TRBJ1-1; TRBD1 matches 8 bases. The germline V gene has CDR1 SGHTA and CDR2 FQGNSA. The CDR3 covers 15 residues. J gave up 2 bases and V 3 bases, and 5 bases lay outside the gene matches.

Relative to its sample, this clone is medium-sized. The chain links TRBV9 to TRBJ1-3, with D possibly being TRBD1 (5 bases). Per germline, CDR1 SGDLS and CDR2 YYNGEE. The V and J ends lost 1 base and 4 bases respectively, with 9 bases between them. CDR3 size: 14 residues. The CDR3 coding sequence is TGTGCCAGCAGCGTACAGGGTACGGGAAACACCATATATTTT. This translates into CASSVQGTGNTIYF.

This clone has a single count. The chain couples TRBV2 to TRBJ1-2, with D perhaps TRBD1 (6 bases). The germline V gene encodes CDR1 SNHLY and CDR2 FYNNEI. The CDR3 runs 13 residues. V lost 5 bases to trimming and J lost 2 bases, with 9 bases between them. CDR3 in amino acids: CASSRQGNYGYTF. The CDR3, as DNA: TGTGCCAGCAGTCGCCAGGGGAACTATGGCTACACCTTC. The full variable domain, completed using reference TRBV2 and TRBJ1-2, is EPEVTQTPSHQVTQMGQEVILRCVPISNHLYFYWYRQILGQKVEFLVSFYNNEISEKSEIFDDQFSVERPDGSNFTLKIRSTKLEDSAMYFCASSRQGNYGYTFGSGTRLTVV.